The clone carrying this T cell receptor (beta chain) showed up many times. The CDR3 extends over 14 amino acids. The V segment lost 7 bases and the J segment 3 bases; nucleotides outside the gene matches: 8. Germline CDR1 is SGHRS and CDR2 is YFSETQ. Fresh peripheral blood, 9.5 to 10 ml of it, supplied the PBMCs. The sample originates from a study of T cells in Graves' hyperthyroidism and ophthalmopathy. Amplified TCR beta CDR3 regions derived from RNA transcripts. When the TCR CDR3 underwent first-round RT-PCR, the HTBI primer set was used. MiXCR, applied by TCRdb to the multiplex PCR reads, yields one record per CDR3 protein. Here the sample spans approximately 320,000 distinct CDR3 sequences, approximately 17% being singletons.

The rearrangement joins TRBV5-1 to TRBJ2-3; TRBD1 matches 7 bases. This receptor was obtained from a man aged 25-45 years with Graves' hyperthyroidism. Material: blood. The CDR3 coding sequence is TGCGCCAGCTTTACGACAGGGTATACAGATACGCAGTATTTT. Protein sequence: CASFTTGYTDTQYF.